The rows below give T cell receptor beta chains drawn from one sample of a study of T cell responses to AZD1222 COVID-19 vaccine. Profiled with immunoSEQ multiplex PCR; TCRdb holds only in-frame clones, not every one. The sample shows 90,000 to 120,000 clones, about 90% of them seen only once. Sequencing used peripheral blood, obtained 28 days after the second AZD1222 dose. These receptors were collected from an adult who received the AZD1222 COVID-19 vaccine. Both conserved end residues are part of each CDR3. Fields, in order: V gene, D gene, J gene, clone size, CDR3 protein, CDR3 DNA. A D gene is named only where the DNA matches it firmly. Clone size is given for some rows only: seen once, a few or many times, or a class if the clone is expanded.

TRBV6-5	NA	TRBJ2-2	NA	CASSRRRQDTGELFF	TGTGCCAGCAGTCGACGGCGGCAGGACACCGGGGAGCTGTTTTTT
TRBV5-1	NA	TRBJ1-1	NA	CASSLQGKSNTEAFF	TGCGCCAGCAGCCTCCAGGGAAAGTCAAACACTGAAGCTTTCTTT
TRBV28	NA	TRBJ2-7	NA	CASKAGSSYEQYF	TGTGCCAGCAAGGCAGGGAGCTCCTACGAGCAGTACTTC
TRBV19	TRBD1	TRBJ1-2	NA	CASSTRTGMTNYGYTF	TGTGCCAGTAGTACAAGGACAGGGATGACGAACTATGGCTACACCTTC
TRBV7-9	TRBD1	TRBJ1-1	NA	CASSLGQGEGEAFF	TGTGCCAGCAGCCTCGGACAGGGCGAAGGTGAAGCTTTCTTT
TRBV5-1	TRBD2	TRBJ2-7	NA	CASSSRLAGDSYEQYF	TGCGCCAGCAGCTCCCGACTAGCGGGGGACTCCTACGAGCAGTACTTC
TRBV30	NA	TRBJ1-6	NA	CAWSVNSPLHF	TGTGCCTGGAGTGTAAATTCACCCCTCCACTTT
TRBV7-9	NA	TRBJ1-4	NA	CASSFGSGSEKLFF	TGTGCCAGCAGCTTTGGGTCAGGGAGTGAAAAACTGTTTTTT
TRBV12-3/TRBV12-4	NA	TRBJ1-2	NA	CASSSGGGYGYTF	TGTGCCAGCAGTTCAGGAGGGGGCTATGGCTACACCTTC
TRBV19	NA	TRBJ1-5	few	CASSIDRTGTQHF	TGTGCCAGTAGTATAGACCGGACCGGGACGCAGCATTTT
TRBV7-2	NA	TRBJ2-1	NA	CASSWVGVSNEQFF	TGTGCCAGCAGCTGGGTAGGGGTGAGCAATGAGCAGTTCTTC
TRBV6-5	NA	TRBJ2-7	NA	CASSYSGGANYEQYF	TGTGCCAGCAGTTACTCGGGCGGGGCCAACTACGAGCAGTACTTC
TRBV27	NA	TRBJ1-6	NA	CASSPTNSYNSPLHF	TGTGCCAGCAGTCCGACGAACAGTTATAATTCACCCCTCCACTTT
TRBV5-1	NA	TRBJ2-6	NA	CASSLEGGTGANVLTF	TGCGCCAGCAGCTTGGAAGGAGGTACTGGGGCCAACGTCCTGACTTTC
TRBV29-1	TRBD1	TRBJ1-1	NA	CSVLSTGGRMNTEAFF	TGCAGCGTACTTTCGACAGGGGGAAGGATGAACACTGAAGCTTTCTTT
TRBV7-2	NA	TRBJ1-2	NA	CASSLVFGGYTF	TGTGCCAGCAGCTTAGTCTTCGGTGGCTACACCTTC
TRBV4-2	NA	TRBJ2-7	NA	CASSQAPGNYEQYF	TGTGCCAGCAGCCAGGCACCGGGGAACTACGAGCAGTACTTC
TRBV27	TRBD1	TRBJ2-1	NA	CASSFYGTGPTGGKNEQFF	TGTGCCAGCAGTTTTTACGGGACAGGGCCTACAGGGGGAAAAAATGAGCAGTTCTTC
TRBV2	NA	TRBJ2-3	few	CASSEGGSTDTQYF	TGTGCCAGCAGTGAAGGGGGATCCACAGATACGCAGTATTTT
TRBV29-1	NA	TRBJ2-7	few	CSVEKGRAYEQYF	TGCAGCGTTGAAAAGGGACGGGCCTACGAGCAGTACTTC
TRBV7-7	NA	TRBJ2-5	NA	CASSLGRLVSQETQYF	TGTGCCAGCAGCTTAGGGCGACTAGTCAGCCAAGAGACCCAGTACTTC
TRBV15	NA	TRBJ2-7	NA	CATSLGGMGRVEQYF	TGTGCCACCAGCCTTGGGGGGATGGGGCGGGTCGAGCAGTACTTC
TRBV28	NA	TRBJ2-6	NA	CASSLLGAGANVLTF	TGTGCCAGCAGTTTGCTAGGGGCCGGGGCCAACGTCCTGACTTTC
TRBV11-2	TRBD1	TRBJ2-1	NA	CASSLYRGQPYNEQFF	TGTGCCAGCAGCCTCTACAGGGGGCAACCCTACAATGAGCAGTTCTTC
TRBV7-3	TRBD1	TRBJ2-1	NA	CASTAGTGGSGEQFF	TGTGCCAGCACCGCCGGGACAGGGGGTTCCGGTGAGCAGTTCTTC
TRBV28	NA	TRBJ2-1	NA	CASSSAVSYNEQFF	TGTGCCAGCAGTTCAGCGGTCTCCTACAATGAGCAGTTCTTC
TRBV18	TRBD1	TRBJ2-3	NA	CASSLGQGGRNTQYF	TGTGCCAGCTCACTGGGACAGGGAGGTAGAAATACGCAGTATTTT
TRBV30	NA	TRBJ1-1	few	CAWSVLEGGLGSTEAFF	TGTGCCTGGAGTGTACTGGAGGGAGGTTTGGGGAGTACTGAAGCTTTCTTT
TRBV5-6	NA	TRBJ1-6	NA	CASSPGTAGSYNSPLHF	TGTGCCAGCAGCCCGGGAACCGCCGGCTCCTATAATTCACCCCTCCACTTT
TRBV2	TRBD1	TRBJ2-7	NA	CASSGLPGQDSYEQYF	TGTGCCAGCAGTGGACTACCGGGACAGGACTCCTACGAGCAGTACTTC
TRBV29-1	NA	TRBJ1-2	NA	CSVQGLDYGYTF	TGCAGCGTGCAGGGGTTGGACTATGGCTACACCTTC
TRBV2	NA	TRBJ2-2	NA	CASSEGQGFGELFF	TGTGCCAGCAGTGAAGGGCAGGGGTTCGGGGAGCTGTTTTTT
TRBV9	NA	TRBJ1-6	NA	CASSAQGPANSPLHF	TGTGCCAGCAGCGCCCAGGGGCCCGCTAATTCACCCCTCCACTTT
TRBV7-3	NA	TRBJ2-7	NA	CASSLAGESSYEQYF	TGTGCCAGCAGCTTAGCCGGGGAGAGCTCCTACGAGCAGTACTTC
TRBV9	NA	TRBJ1-2	NA	CASRNTENYGYTF	TGTGCCAGCAGAAACACGGAGAACTATGGCTACACCTTC
TRBV11-2	NA	TRBJ2-2	once	CASSPRTVTGELFF	TGTGCCAGCAGCCCGAGGACAGTGACCGGGGAGCTGTTTTTT
TRBV13	TRBD2	TRBJ2-1	NA	CASSPELAGALSSSYNEQFF	TGTGCCAGCAGCCCAGAGCTAGCGGGGGCCCTATCGAGCTCCTACAATGAGCAGTTCTTC
TRBV28	NA	TRBJ1-4	NA	CASSLGGFNEKLFF	TGTGCCAGCAGTTTGGGGGGGTTTAATGAAAAACTGTTTTTT
TRBV5-6	NA	TRBJ1-6	NA	CASSLDSYNSPLHF	TGTGCCAGCAGCTTGGACTCCTATAATTCACCCCTCCACTTT
TRBV6-5	NA	TRBJ1-4	NA	CASNNAGVGEKLFF	TGTGCCAGCAATAATGCAGGGGTTGGTGAAAAACTGTTTTTT
TRBV5-1	NA	TRBJ2-5	NA	CASSLGPGRIRETQYF	TGCGCCAGCAGCTTAGGGCCCGGTAGGATTAGAGAGACCCAGTACTTC
TRBV18	TRBD1	TRBJ2-7	NA	CASSLTTGTGDTYEQYF	TGTGCCAGCTCACTTACTACCGGGACAGGGGATACCTACGAGCAGTACTTC
TRBV29-1	TRBD2	TRBJ2-2	NA	CSVERGEDTGELFF	TGCAGCGTTGAACGGGGGGAGGACACCGGGGAGCTGTTTTTT
TRBV28	NA	TRBJ1-1	NA	CASSLGYPRSTEAFF	TGTGCCAGCAGTTTGGGGTATCCCCGTAGCACTGAAGCTTTCTTT
TRBV5-1	NA	TRBJ2-7	NA	CASSGVTRSGEQYF	TGCGCCAGCAGCGGGGTCACGAGGTCTGGGGAGCAGTACTTC
TRBV14	NA	TRBJ1-6	NA	CASSQDSVGLGALHF	TGTGCCAGCAGCCAAGATTCGGTGGGGCTCGGGGCCCTCCACTTT
TRBV5-1	TRBD2	TRBJ2-5	NA	CASSKGLAGPETQYF	TGCGCCAGCAGCAAAGGACTAGCGGGTCCTGAGACCCAGTACTTC